This T cell receptor (beta chain) was retrieved from a study of beta chain features in type 1 diabetes. From germline, CDR1 is SGHVS and CDR2 FQNEAQ. The CDR3 is 14 amino acids. Trimming cost V 6 bases and J 3 bases, with 12 bases left between them. cDNA synthesis used the whole RNA isolate, giving expressed TCRB sequences. Profiled with immunoSEQ multiplex PCR; TCRdb holds only in-frame clones, not every one. The data show a few hundred thousand clones, roughly 10% seen once. Specimen: central memory CD4+ T cells from blood. The sequence was collected from a man between 18 and 29 years old in good health. V gene TRBV7-8 combines with J gene TRBJ2-1; perhaps TRBD1 as D (6 bases). The CDR3 is CASSRAGDYNEQFF. CDR3 sequence (DNA): TGTGCCAGCAGTCGGGCAGGGGACTACAATGAGCAGTTCTTC. Drawing the rest from reference TRBV7-8 and TRBJ2-1, the complete variable domain is GAGVSQSPRYKVAKRGQDVALRCDPISGHVSLFWYQQALGQGPEFLTYFQNEAQLDKSGLPSDRFFAERPEGSVSTLKIQRTQQEDSAVYLCASSRAGDYNEQFFGPGTRLTVL.